These T cell receptor beta chains were read from a single sample in a study of Ad26.COV2.S vaccination and SARS-CoV-2 variants. The table came from immunoSEQ multiplex PCR; TCRdb's copy has only in-frame clones and leaves some out. The repertoire includes more than 300,000 clones, approximately 86% of them detected once, and 1.5% to 2.5% sits in the top ten. The sequencing here drew on peripheral blood, taken in a trial of Ad26.COV2.S vaccine versus placebo. All receptors come from a person aged 18-65 years who received the Ad26.COV2.S COVID-19 vaccine or a placebo. Both conserved end residues are part of each CDR3. The order of the fields is V gene, D gene, J gene, clone size, CDR3 protein, CDR3 DNA. A D gene is named only where the DNA matches it firmly. Part of the rows lack a size; the others show once, few, many or a class for expanded clones.

v_gene: TRBV3-1/TRBV3-2; d_gene: NA; j_gene: TRBJ2-7; abundance: NA; CDR3aa: CASSPPKGEGREQYF; CDR3nt: TGTGCCAGCAGCCCTCCAAAGGGCGAGGGGCGGGAGCAGTACTTC
v_gene: TRBV7-2; d_gene: NA; j_gene: TRBJ2-3; abundance: NA; CDR3aa: CASSFLSTDTQYF; CDR3nt: TGTGCCAGCAGCTTTCTCTCCACAGATACGCAGTATTTT
v_gene: TRBV7-9; d_gene: NA; j_gene: TRBJ2-2; abundance: NA; CDR3aa: CASSLGEAGHTGELFF; CDR3nt: TGTGCCAGCAGCTTAGGAGAGGCAGGGCACACCGGGGAGCTGTTTTTT
v_gene: TRBV4-3; d_gene: NA; j_gene: TRBJ2-3; abundance: NA; CDR3aa: CASSQAQADTQYF; CDR3nt: TGCGCCAGCAGCCAGGCGCAGGCAGATACGCAGTATTTT
v_gene: TRBV7-9; d_gene: TRBD1; j_gene: TRBJ2-7; abundance: NA; CDR3aa: CASSFGTGIYEQYF; CDR3nt: TGTGCCAGCAGCTTTGGGACAGGGATCTACGAGCAGTACTTC
v_gene: TRBV5-6; d_gene: TRBD1; j_gene: TRBJ2-2; abundance: NA; CDR3aa: CASSRTGGFANTGELFF; CDR3nt: TGTGCCAGCAGCCGGACAGGGGGCTTTGCGAACACCGGGGAGCTGTTTTTT
v_gene: TRBV9; d_gene: NA; j_gene: TRBJ2-3; abundance: NA; CDR3aa: CASSPSRGGTDTQYF; CDR3nt: TGTGCCAGCAGCCCCTCCAGGGGCGGCACAGATACGCAGTATTTT
v_gene: TRBV7-3; d_gene: NA; j_gene: TRBJ2-2; abundance: NA; CDR3aa: CASSPTRDGELFF; CDR3nt: TGTGCCAGCAGCCCGACCCGGGACGGGGAGCTGTTTTTT
v_gene: TRBV5-1; d_gene: NA; j_gene: TRBJ2-7; abundance: many; CDR3aa: CASSLGSTVSYEQYF; CDR3nt: TGCGCCAGCAGCTTAGGCTCGACAGTCTCCTACGAGCAGTACTTC
v_gene: TRBV7-2; d_gene: TRBD2; j_gene: TRBJ2-1; abundance: NA; CDR3aa: CASSPTSGGLREQFF; CDR3nt: TGTGCCAGCAGCCCGACTAGCGGGGGACTCCGTGAGCAGTTCTTC
v_gene: TRBV5-6; d_gene: TRBD2; j_gene: TRBJ2-3; abundance: NA; CDR3aa: CASSLGGDTQYF; CDR3nt: TGTGCCAGCAGCCTGGGGGGGGATACGCAGTATTTT
v_gene: TRBV18; d_gene: NA; j_gene: TRBJ1-5; abundance: NA; CDR3aa: CASSPGSQQPQHF; CDR3nt: TGTGCCAGCTCACCCGGCAGTCAACAGCCCCAGCATTTT
v_gene: TRBV19; d_gene: TRBD1; j_gene: TRBJ1-2; abundance: NA; CDR3aa: CASKGQSNYGYTF; CDR3nt: TGTGCCAGTAAGGGACAGAGTAACTATGGCTACACCTTC
v_gene: TRBV10-3; d_gene: NA; j_gene: TRBJ2-1; abundance: NA; CDR3aa: CAISDSGVNEQFF; CDR3nt: TGTGCCATCAGTGACAGTGGAGTCAATGAGCAGTTCTTC
v_gene: TRBV18; d_gene: NA; j_gene: TRBJ1-1; abundance: once; CDR3aa: CASSHGVMNTEAFF; CDR3nt: TGTGCCAGCTCCCACGGGGTCATGAACACTGAAGCTTTCTTT
v_gene: TRBV21-1; d_gene: NA; j_gene: TRBJ2-6; abundance: once; CDR3aa: CASSKSIGQGAGANVLTF; CDR3nt: TGTGCCAGCAGCAAAAGCATCGGACAGGGGGCCGGGGCCAACGTCCTGACTTTC
v_gene: TRBV15; d_gene: NA; j_gene: TRBJ1-1; abundance: NA; CDR3aa: CATSWTGGTEAFF; CDR3nt: TGTGCCACCTCGTGGACTGGGGGCACTGAAGCTTTCTTT
v_gene: TRBV3-1/TRBV3-2; d_gene: TRBD2; j_gene: TRBJ2-3; abundance: NA; CDR3aa: CASSLAGGPDTQYF; CDR3nt: TGTGCCAGCAGCCTAGCGGGGGGGCCGGATACGCAGTATTTT
v_gene: TRBV4-3; d_gene: NA; j_gene: TRBJ2-1; abundance: NA; CDR3aa: CASSQDITGAGNEQFF; CDR3nt: TGCGCCAGCAGCCAAGATATAACCGGGGCTGGAAATGAGCAGTTCTTC
v_gene: TRBV5-6; d_gene: NA; j_gene: TRBJ1-1; abundance: NA; CDR3aa: CASSLPGRLNTEAFF; CDR3nt: TGTGCCAGCAGCTTACCGGGACGGTTGAACACTGAAGCTTTCTTT
v_gene: TRBV19; d_gene: TRBD1; j_gene: TRBJ2-6; abundance: NA; CDR3aa: CASGVQGPSSGANVLTF; CDR3nt: TGTGCCAGTGGAGTACAGGGGCCCTCGTCTGGGGCCAACGTCCTGACTTTC
v_gene: TRBV7-9; d_gene: NA; j_gene: TRBJ1-4; abundance: NA; CDR3aa: CASSLRSTNEKLFF; CDR3nt: TGTGCCAGCAGCTTACGGTCAACTAATGAAAAACTGTTTTTT
v_gene: TRBV29-1; d_gene: NA; j_gene: TRBJ1-1; abundance: NA; CDR3aa: CSVKDLNTEAFF; CDR3nt: TGCAGCGTCAAAGATCTGAACACTGAAGCTTTCTTT
v_gene: TRBV30; d_gene: NA; j_gene: TRBJ1-5; abundance: NA; CDR3aa: CAWSGGGGNQPQHF; CDR3nt: TGTGCCTGGAGCGGGGGCGGGGGCAATCAGCCCCAGCATTTT
v_gene: TRBV2; d_gene: NA; j_gene: TRBJ2-4; abundance: NA; CDR3aa: CASSESRGLAKNIQYF; CDR3nt: TGTGCCAGCAGTGAAAGTAGGGGATTAGCCAAAAACATTCAGTACTTC
v_gene: TRBV10-3; d_gene: NA; j_gene: TRBJ2-5; abundance: NA; CDR3aa: CAISEQGIRETQYF; CDR3nt: TGTGCCATCAGTGAGCAGGGGATAAGGGAGACCCAGTACTTC
v_gene: TRBV4-2; d_gene: TRBD2; j_gene: TRBJ2-7; abundance: NA; CDR3aa: CASSQEVGTGGASYEQYF; CDR3nt: TGTGCCAGCAGCCAAGAGGTGGGTACGGGGGGAGCCTCCTACGAGCAGTACTTC